This T cell receptor beta chain was sequenced during a study of T cells in Graves' hyperthyroidism and ophthalmopathy. Study-level background: Peripheral blood was drawn at first diagnosis, prior to all treatment. The study's findings and limits: Ophthalmopathy got predicted by the model a median around 6.6 months before its onset.

Amplification of TCR beta CDR3 regions was performed using RNA transcripts as template. HTBI primers were the set used in a first-round RT-PCR of the TCR CDR3. From the multiplex PCR reads, TCRdb called clonotypes with MiXCR, one entry per CDR3 protein. This table holds about 640,000 distinct CDR3 sequences, roughly 20% found once. This clonotype was seen just once. Antigen specificity is unknown. Patients were excluded because of uncontrolled infection, other autoimmune disease, pregnancy or lactation. On the basis of clinical symptoms, serum thyroxine and TRAb, thyroid ultrasound and orbital computed tomography, diagnoses were made. CDR3 length: 13 residues. From germline, CDR1 is SGDLS and CDR2 YYNGEE. Losses at the gene ends were 5 bases for V and 8 bases for J; bases not matched to a gene: 8.

The chain joins TRBV9 to TRBJ1-2, with 8 nucleotides matching TRBD1. Sequenced material: blood. The TCR originated in a man younger than 40 with Graves' ophthalmopathy. The CDR3 region has the DNA TGTGCCAGCAGAAAACCAGGGGGCGACGGCTACACCTTC. Amino acid sequence: CASRKPGGDGYTF.